This TCR beta chain is from a study of T cells in localized non-small cell lung cancer. TCRdb's table, derived via immunoSEQ multiplex PCR, lists solely in-frame clones and lacks some. The sample carries fewer than 4,000 clones, 24% recorded once. Unmatched junction bases numbered 4, after V lost 6 bases and J lost 3 bases. The CDR3 length is 14 residues. CDR1 and CDR2 (germline): MNHGY, SAAAGT. The TCR comes from a woman aged 40 to 75 with stage I lung adenocarcinoma. The sample consisted of lung tumor tissue, taken before any cancer treatment. The V call is TRBV6-8, the J call TRBJ2-7, with 11 bases matching TRBD2. The CDR3 loop reads CASRPSGRLYEQYF. The CDR3 coding sequence is TGTGCCAGCAGGCCTAGCGGGAGGCTCTACGAGCAGTACTTC.